These 14 T cell receptor beta chains originate from one sample sequenced in a study of T cell changes during pregnancy in multiple sclerosis (dated by TCRdb to between 2018 and 2021). The library was made by the immunoSEQ multiplex PCR assay. Imported from immuneACCESS, the table was reduced by TCRdb to in-frame sequences with V and J called. These copies leave out some clones; in studies compared against another copy, an unresolved V gene accounts for under half, and the cause of the remainder is not known. This sample has around 51,000 clones in its table, and 93% of those were observed once. Around 1.9% of the sample is in the top ten clones. Sequenced here: peripheral blood, sampled in the second trimester of pregnancy. These receptor sequences come from a female donor with multiple sclerosis, enrolled in a pregnancy study.

The genes are TRBV7-6 and TRBJ2-2, with 9 bases matching TRBD2. V was pared by 0 bases and J by 5 bases, with 13 bases of the junction left unmatched. The CDR3 totals 19 residues. CDR1 is SGHVS and CDR2 is FNYEAQ in the germline V gene. CDR3 sequence (DNA): TGTGCCAGCAGCTTAGCGTTTGATGTAGCGGGAGTGGGGACCGGGGAGCTGTTTTTT. Translated, it gives CASSLAFDVAGVGTGELFF.

The chain is built from TRBV4-3 and TRBJ2-7; D is perhaps TRBD1 (5 bases). Germline V CDR1 and CDR2: LGHNA, YSLEER. The V end was cut by 4 bases, the J end by 0 bases, with 7 bases between. The CDR3 has 13 residues. The DNA of the CDR3 is TGCGCCAGCAGCCTACAGGTCTCCTACGAGCAGTACTTC. It yields the protein CASSLQVSYEQYF.

For this clone: Its ends do not fully match the called genes, so a read error is possible. The chain combines TRBV7-7 with TRBJ2-3; D call uncertain. In germline, CDR1 is SSHAT, CDR2 FNYEAQ (reference sequence). The CDR3 covers 14 residues. CDR3 coding DNA: TGTGCTAGCAGCTTAGCCCTCGGAGCAGATACGCAGTATTTT. Amino acid sequence: CASSLALGADTQYF.

The genes are TRBV30 and TRBJ2-1; 9 bases align to TRBD1. CDR3 size: 14 residues. J gave up 6 bases and V 5 bases, and 8 bases lay outside the gene matches. Germline V lookup: CDR1 GTSNPN, CDR2 SVGIG (reference sequence). The DNA for the CDR3 is TGTGCCTGGGGCGCCGGGACAGGGAGCAATGAGCAGTTCTTC. Residues: CAWGAGTGSNEQFF.

The rearrangement uses TRBV29-1 and TRBJ2-2; D unclear. The CDR3 runs 11 residues. CDR1 SQVTM and CDR2 ANQGSEA come from the germline V gene. V was trimmed by 5 bases and J by 7 bases, leaving 8 bases between them. The CDR3 here is CSVLISGELFF. Written as DNA, the CDR3 is TGCAGCGTTTTGATTAGCGGGGAGCTGTTTTTT.

The chain combines TRBV11-2 with TRBJ2-1; 7 positions match TRBD2. Looked up from germline, CDR1 is SGHAT and CDR2 is FQNNGV. Germline trimming cut 7 bases from V and 3 bases from J; bases unmatched to any gene: 6. This CDR3 is 14 amino acids long. Here the CDR3 reads CASTSGGSYNEQFF. In DNA form, the CDR3 reads TGTGCCAGCACCTCCGGGGGGAGCTACAATGAGCAGTTCTTC.

The rearrangement links TRBV7-8 to TRBJ2-7; perhaps TRBD2 as D (5 bases). The ends were cut back, 3 bases at V and 0 bases at J, with 9 bases in the middle. The CDR3 has 14 residues. Germline CDR1 SGHVS, CDR2 FQNEAQ. The CDR3 protein is CASSFPGFSYEQYF. In DNA, the CDR3 is TGTGCCAGCAGCTTTCCGGGGTTCTCCTACGAGCAGTACTTC.

The chain employs TRBV4-2 and TRBJ2-7; 11 positions agree with TRBD2. The J segment lost 3 bases and the V segment lost 1 base, leaving 2 bases of the junction unmatched. There are 15 residues in the CDR3. Germline values: CDR1 LGHNA, CDR2 YNFKEQ. The CDR3 sequence: CASSQGLAGNYEQYF. Written as DNA, the CDR3 is TGTGCCAGCAGCCAAGGACTAGCGGGGAACTACGAGCAGTACTTC.

This clone has just one count. J is TRBJ2-2 and V is TRBV6-6; 12 bases agree with TRBD2. The germline V gene has CDR1 MNHNY and CDR2 SVGAGI (reference sequence). The CDR3 sequence is 16 residues long. After removal of 8 bases from V and 5 bases from J, the junction contained 9 bases not matched to a gene. The CDR3 here is CASDQGGLAGTGELFF. CDR3 sequence (DNA): TGTGCCAGCGATCAGGGCGGACTAGCGGGAACCGGGGAGCTGTTTTTT.

The chain is built from TRBV4-2 and TRBJ2-5; 7 nucleotides line up with TRBD2. Germline V lookup: CDR1 LGHNA, CDR2 YNFKEQ. Trimming at V came to 0 bases and at J to 2 bases, leaving 6 bases not matched to a gene. The CDR3 length is 16 residues. Here the CDR3 reads CASSQERASGQETQYF. The CDR3 coding sequence is TGTGCCAGCAGCCAAGAGCGCGCTAGCGGACAAGAGACCCAGTACTTC.

Concerning this clone: The missing conserved phenylalanine or tryptophan at the end of this CDR3 makes a read error likely. The DNA is left out, because the CDR3 cannot be placed on it with certainty; the CDR3 is given as TCRdb lists it. The genes are TRBV23-1 and TRBJ2-7; the D call TRBD1 from the table was never checked on the DNA. TRBV23-1 is flagged as an ORF with uncertain function. The CDR3 sequence runs 9 residues, both termini included. CDR3 residues: CATPGQVSI.

This clone was counted between two and nine times. The V call is TRBV15, the J call TRBJ2-3, with D possibly TRBD2 on 6 matching bases. Germline V CDR1 and CDR2: LNHNV, YYDKDF (reference sequence). Trimming took 3 bases from V and 0 from J, leaving 7 bases between them. CDR3 length: 14 residues. This chain's CDR3 is CATSRGTSTDTQYF. In nucleotides, the CDR3 is TGTGCCACCAGCAGGGGGACTAGCACAGATACGCAGTATTTT. The variable domain in full, completed from reference TRBV15 and TRBJ2-3, reads DAMVIQNPRYQVTQFGKPVTLSCSQTLNHNVMYWYQQKSSQAPKLLFHYYDKDFNNEADTPDNFQSRRPNTSFCFLDIRSPGLGDTAMYLCATSRGTSTDTQYFGPGTRLTVL.

This chain joins TRBV11-3 and TRBJ2-5, with 10 bases that match TRBD1. The CDR3 loop spans 16 amino acids. Germline assignment: CDR1 SGHNT and CDR2 YENEEA. V lost 3 bases and J lost 5; bases outside the gene matches: 9. In nucleotides, the CDR3 is TGTGCCAGCAGCTTCGTACCGACAGGGGGCTGTGAGACCCAGTACTTC. Its translation is CASSFVPTGGCETQYF.

V usage is TRBV11-2 and J usage is TRBJ2-7, with 10 bases identical to TRBD1. With V trimmed by 5 bases and J by 2 bases, 18 bases remained unmatched. This CDR3 comprises 19 residues. Looked up from germline, CDR1 is SGHAT and CDR2 is FQNNGV. The CDR3 loop is CASSLFSPVGGTGAYEQYF. The CDR3 nucleotides read TGTGCCAGCAGCCTATTCAGCCCCGTAGGAGGGACAGGGGCCTACGAGCAGTACTTC.